This T cell receptor beta chain appears in the sequencing data of a study of blood T cell repertoires in COVID-19. The overall study: Collection of acute and convalescent COVID-19 samples took place in the United States, Italy and Spain. T cells, B-cell-depleted T cells, or PBMCs provided the cDNA or gDNA that served as material.

This table comes from immunoSEQ multiplex PCR, and its TCRdb copy is limited to in-frame clones, with some not included. There are more than 55,000 clones in the sample; 80% to 90% occur only once, and 18% lies in the top ten. Patients from Seattle were sampled longitudinally, starting during active infection. Looked up from germline, CDR1 is MNHEY and CDR2 is SMNVEV (reference sequence). The CDR3 is 15 residues long. Germline trimming cut 6 bases from V and 2 bases from J; bases unmatched to any gene: 8. In this sample, this clone turned up once. The clonotype comes from a woman aged 60 to 75 with COVID-19, enrolled during active disease. The chain employs TRBV27 and TRBJ2-3; 7 bases are shared with TRBD2. The specimen was peripheral blood. The DNA of the CDR3 is TGTGCCAGCAGGGGCCTAGCGGTAAACACAGATACGCAGTATTTT. Translated: CASRGLAVNTDTQYF.